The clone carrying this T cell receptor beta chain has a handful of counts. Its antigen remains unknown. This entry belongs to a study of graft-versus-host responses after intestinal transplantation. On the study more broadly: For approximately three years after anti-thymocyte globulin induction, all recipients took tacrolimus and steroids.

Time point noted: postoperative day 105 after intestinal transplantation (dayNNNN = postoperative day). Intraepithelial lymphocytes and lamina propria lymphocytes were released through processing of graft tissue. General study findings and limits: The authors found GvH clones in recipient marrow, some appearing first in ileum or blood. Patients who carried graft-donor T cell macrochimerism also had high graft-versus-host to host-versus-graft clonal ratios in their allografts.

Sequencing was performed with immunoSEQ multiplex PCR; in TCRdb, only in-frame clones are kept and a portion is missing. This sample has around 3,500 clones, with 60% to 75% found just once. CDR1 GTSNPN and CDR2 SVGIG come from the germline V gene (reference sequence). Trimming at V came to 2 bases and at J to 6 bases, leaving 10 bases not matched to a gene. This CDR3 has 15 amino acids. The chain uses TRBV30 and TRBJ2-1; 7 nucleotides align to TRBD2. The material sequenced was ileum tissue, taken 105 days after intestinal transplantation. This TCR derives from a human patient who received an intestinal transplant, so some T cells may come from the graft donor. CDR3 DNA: TGTGCCTGGAGTAAAAGGGGCGGGAGAGCCAATGAGCAGTTCTTC. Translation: CAWSKRGGRANEQFF.